A single sample gave rise to the 20 T cell receptor beta chains below, sequenced in a study of blood T cell repertoires in COVID-19. The protocol was immunoSEQ multiplex PCR, while the TCRdb copy is restricted to in-frame clones and leaves out a portion. This sample has 250,000 to 350,000 clones, with 85% found just once. The sample comprised PBMCs or T cells enriched from blood (not recorded which). Receptors originate from a woman aged 45-60 years who had recovered from COVID-19.

This rearrangement joins TRBV18 to TRBJ2-7; D unclear. Germline values: CDR1 KGHSH, CDR2 LQKENI. This CDR3 comprises 14 residues. Deletions cut 1 base from V and 1 base from J, with 8 bases between. The CDR3 region is CASSPLGESYEQYF. The CDR3 DNA follows: TGTGCCAGCTCACCACTGGGCGAATCCTACGAGCAGTACTTC. The variable domain in full, completed from reference TRBV18 and TRBJ2-7, reads NAGVMQNPRHLVRRRGQEARLRCSPMKGHSHVYWYRQLPEEGLKFMVYLQKENIIDESGMPKERFSAEFPKEGPSILRIQQVVRGDSAAYFCASSPLGESYEQYFGPGTRLTVT.

The genes are TRBV7-2 and TRBJ2-1; D is unresolved. V shed 4 bases and J shed 4 bases, with 8 bases lying between them. This CDR3 is 13 amino acids long. In germline, CDR1 is SGHTA, CDR2 FQGNSA. CDR3 bases: TGTGCCAGCAGCTGGCCGTTATACAATGAGCAGTTCTTC. Protein product: CASSWPLYNEQFF.

The rearrangement links TRBV7-6 to TRBJ2-6; the match to TRBD1 covers 7 bases. The CDR3 consists of 17 residues. V was pared by 1 base and J by 1 base, with 4 bases of the junction left unmatched. Germline values: CDR1 SGHVS, CDR2 FNYEAQ. This chain's CDR3 is CASSLDGRGSGANVLTF. CDR3 nucleotides: TGTGCCAGCAGCTTAGATGGCAGGGGGTCTGGGGCCAACGTCCTGACTTTC.

This sequence joins TRBV5-5 and TRBJ1-4; maybe TRBD1 (6 bases). V was shortened by 4 bases and J by 0 bases, with 13 bases between the two germline ends. This CDR3 is 16 amino acids long. The germline V gene encodes CDR1 SGHKS and CDR2 YYEKEE (reference sequence). The CDR3 is CASSPRQDSTNEKLFF. As DNA, the CDR3 is TGTGCCAGCAGCCCCCGACAGGACTCAACTAATGAAAAACTGTTTTTT.

The gene calls are TRBV9 and TRBJ2-3; the match to TRBD2 covers 9 bases. The V gene end was trimmed by 0 bases and the J gene end by 3 bases; junction bases not matched to a gene: 8. CDR1 and CDR2 from the germline V gene are SGDLS and YYNGEE. The CDR3 extends over 17 amino acids. CDR3 nucleotides: TGTGCCAGCAGCGTAGAGCCAGCGGGAGGCGGAACAGATACGCAGTATTTT. Its protein product is CASSVEPAGGGTDTQYF.

The V and J genes are TRBV6-5 and TRBJ1-4, with 7 bases fitting TRBD1. This CDR3 is built from 16 residues. V was clipped by 4 bases and J by 7 bases; unmatched bases: 12. CDR1 and CDR2 from the germline V gene are MNHEY and SVGAGI. The CDR3 nucleotides read TGTGCCAGCAGTTGGGCGGCCGGGGCAGGGGGTGAAAAACTGTTTTTT. Translating it yields CASSWAAGAGGEKLFF.

The chain employs TRBV6-2 or TRBV6-3 and TRBJ2-5; 11 nucleotides line up with TRBD2. The CDR3 is 17 residues long. Germline CDR1 MNHEY, CDR2 SVGEGT. V dropped 4 bases and J dropped 0; count of bases not matched to a gene: 7. CDR3 residues: CASSLMTSGMYQETQYF. CDR3 bases: TGTGCCAGCAGTTTGATGACTAGCGGGATGTACCAAGAGACCCAGTACTTC.

The rearrangement joins TRBV6-5 to TRBJ2-7, with D perhaps matching TRBD2 (5 bases). Germline CDR1 is MNHEY and CDR2 is SVGAGI. V shed 4 bases and J shed 5 bases, with 15 bases lying between them. This CDR3 has 14 residues. The CDR3 protein is CASSSGIRIHEQYF. CDR3 nucleotide sequence: TGTGCCAGCAGTTCCGGGATCCGGATCCACGAGCAGTACTTC.

The V gene is TRBV18, the J gene TRBJ1-5, with 9 bases identical to TRBD1. The germline CDR1 and CDR2 sequences are KGHSH and LQKENI. The V gene end was trimmed by 3 bases and the J gene end by 5 bases; junction bases not matched to a gene: 8. The CDR3 has 16 amino acids. For the CDR3, the DNA is TGTGCCAGCTCACCGGGACAGGGAAGGGTGGATCAGCCCCAGCATTTT. Its translation is CASSPGQGRVDQPQHF.

This chain links TRBV27 with TRBJ1-2, with 8 nucleotides matching TRBD1. CDR1 is MNHEY, CDR2 SMNVEV, per germline (reference sequence). V lost 3 bases to trimming and J lost 4 bases; unmatched junction nucleotides: 13. This CDR3 comprises 17 residues. In DNA, the CDR3 is TGTGCCAGCAGTTTCCGACAGGGGCCCGATCGACGCTATGGCTACACCTTC. Amino acid sequence: CASSFRQGPDRRYGYTF.

The chain combines TRBV30 with TRBJ2-7; TRBD1 matches at 11 bases. CDR1 GTSNPN and CDR2 SVGIG come from the germline V gene (reference sequence). V dropped 8 bases and J dropped 1; count of bases not matched to a gene: 4. The CDR3 is made up of 13 amino acids. The CDR3 protein is CAGWDRGSYEQYF. The CDR3 DNA reads as TGTGCCGGATGGGACAGGGGGTCCTACGAGCAGTACTTC.

V usage is TRBV11-3 and J usage is TRBJ2-5, with 10 positions matching TRBD1. Germline values: CDR1 SGHNT, CDR2 YENEEA. This CDR3 has 16 residues. Unmatched junction bases numbered 10, after V lost 5 bases and J lost 4 bases. Written as DNA, the CDR3 is TGTGCCAGCAGCAACCGGGACAGGGGTAACCTAGAGACCCAGTACTTC. Encoded protein: CASSNRDRGNLETQYF.

This clone was counted at least ten times. This chain uses TRBV9 with TRBJ2-1, with 8 nucleotides matching TRBD2. The V and J ends lost 4 bases and 8 bases, in that order; junction bases with no gene match: 17. The CDR3 has 17 residues. Germline CDR1 and CDR2: SGDLS and YYNGEE. This CDR3 reads CASSPRAGLVVVDEQFF. CDR3 bases: TGTGCCAGCAGCCCACGCGCGGGACTAGTTGTCGTCGATGAGCAGTTCTTC.

The V call is TRBV7-9, the J call TRBJ1-4; TRBD1 agrees at 11 bases. The V gene end was trimmed by 3 bases and the J gene end by 8 bases; junction bases not matched to a gene: 8. Germline CDR1 and CDR2: SEHNR and FQNEAQ (reference sequence). The CDR3 contains 16 residues. Here the CDR3 DNA reads TGTGCCAGCAGCTTTCGGGGGACAGGGGGAGAAGAAAAACTGTTTTTT. Translated, it gives CASSFRGTGGEEKLFF.

This clone was counted ten times or more. This chain uses TRBV7-9 with TRBJ1-3, with a possible D match to TRBD1 (6 bases). The CDR3 is 15 residues long. Trimming took 7 bases from V and 6 from J, leaving 19 bases between them. Germline V gene lookup returns CDR1 SEHNR and CDR2 FQNEAQ (reference sequence). The CDR3 spells CASTRPGVGENTIYF. As DNA, the CDR3 is TGTGCCAGCACCAGACCAGGGGTTGGGGAAAACACCATATATTTT.

The rearrangement uses TRBV11-3 and TRBJ2-2, with 8 positions matching TRBD1. This CDR3 is 14 amino acids long. The V gene end was trimmed by 2 bases and the J gene end by 8 bases; junction bases not matched to a gene: 4. Germline assignment: CDR1 SGHNT and CDR2 YENEEA. CDR3 sequence reads: CASSLRQGRGELFF. In DNA, the CDR3 is TGTGCCAGCAGCTTACGACAGGGGCGGGGGGAGCTGTTTTTT.

This clone was detected only once. The chain has TRBV5-6 and TRBJ2-1; possible D gene TRBD2, 6 bases. The CDR3 has 12 residues. Germline loops: CDR1 SGHDT, CDR2 YYEEEE. With 5 bases removed from V and 6 bases from J, the gap between germline ends came to 9 bases. CDR3 loop: CASRRGGNEQFF. CDR3 DNA sequence: TGTGCCAGCAGGAGGGGAGGCAATGAGCAGTTCTTC.

The V gene is TRBV19, the J gene TRBJ2-3; 11 positions agree with TRBD1. CDR3 size: 17 residues. The V gene's germline CDR1 is LNHDA and CDR2 SQIVND (reference sequence). V gave up 3 bases and J gave up 4 bases; unmatched junction bases: 9. This CDR3 is CASSILGSGQGADTQYF. CDR3 nucleotide sequence: TGTGCCAGTAGTATTCTTGGCTCGGGACAGGGGGCAGATACGCAGTATTTT.

V is TRBV6-5 and J is TRBJ2-2; D gene ambiguous. The V and J ends lost 6 bases and 6 bases respectively, with 8 bases between them. The germline gives CDR1 MNHEY, CDR2 SVGAGI. The CDR3 runs 12 residues. CDR3 sequence (DNA): TGTGCCAGCAGAGCTAACGCCGGGGAGCTGTTTTTT. Amino acid sequence: CASRANAGELFF.

The chain uses TRBV5-1 and TRBJ2-7; D might be TRBD2 (6 bases). Germline-derived CDR1 and CDR2 are SGHRS and YFSETQ. V lost 4 bases and J lost 1, with 12 bases in between. The CDR3 consists of 14 residues. The CDR3 spells CASSVSSGSYEQYF. The CDR3 DNA follows: TGCGCCAGCAGCGTCAGTAGCGGATCCTACGAGCAGTACTTC.